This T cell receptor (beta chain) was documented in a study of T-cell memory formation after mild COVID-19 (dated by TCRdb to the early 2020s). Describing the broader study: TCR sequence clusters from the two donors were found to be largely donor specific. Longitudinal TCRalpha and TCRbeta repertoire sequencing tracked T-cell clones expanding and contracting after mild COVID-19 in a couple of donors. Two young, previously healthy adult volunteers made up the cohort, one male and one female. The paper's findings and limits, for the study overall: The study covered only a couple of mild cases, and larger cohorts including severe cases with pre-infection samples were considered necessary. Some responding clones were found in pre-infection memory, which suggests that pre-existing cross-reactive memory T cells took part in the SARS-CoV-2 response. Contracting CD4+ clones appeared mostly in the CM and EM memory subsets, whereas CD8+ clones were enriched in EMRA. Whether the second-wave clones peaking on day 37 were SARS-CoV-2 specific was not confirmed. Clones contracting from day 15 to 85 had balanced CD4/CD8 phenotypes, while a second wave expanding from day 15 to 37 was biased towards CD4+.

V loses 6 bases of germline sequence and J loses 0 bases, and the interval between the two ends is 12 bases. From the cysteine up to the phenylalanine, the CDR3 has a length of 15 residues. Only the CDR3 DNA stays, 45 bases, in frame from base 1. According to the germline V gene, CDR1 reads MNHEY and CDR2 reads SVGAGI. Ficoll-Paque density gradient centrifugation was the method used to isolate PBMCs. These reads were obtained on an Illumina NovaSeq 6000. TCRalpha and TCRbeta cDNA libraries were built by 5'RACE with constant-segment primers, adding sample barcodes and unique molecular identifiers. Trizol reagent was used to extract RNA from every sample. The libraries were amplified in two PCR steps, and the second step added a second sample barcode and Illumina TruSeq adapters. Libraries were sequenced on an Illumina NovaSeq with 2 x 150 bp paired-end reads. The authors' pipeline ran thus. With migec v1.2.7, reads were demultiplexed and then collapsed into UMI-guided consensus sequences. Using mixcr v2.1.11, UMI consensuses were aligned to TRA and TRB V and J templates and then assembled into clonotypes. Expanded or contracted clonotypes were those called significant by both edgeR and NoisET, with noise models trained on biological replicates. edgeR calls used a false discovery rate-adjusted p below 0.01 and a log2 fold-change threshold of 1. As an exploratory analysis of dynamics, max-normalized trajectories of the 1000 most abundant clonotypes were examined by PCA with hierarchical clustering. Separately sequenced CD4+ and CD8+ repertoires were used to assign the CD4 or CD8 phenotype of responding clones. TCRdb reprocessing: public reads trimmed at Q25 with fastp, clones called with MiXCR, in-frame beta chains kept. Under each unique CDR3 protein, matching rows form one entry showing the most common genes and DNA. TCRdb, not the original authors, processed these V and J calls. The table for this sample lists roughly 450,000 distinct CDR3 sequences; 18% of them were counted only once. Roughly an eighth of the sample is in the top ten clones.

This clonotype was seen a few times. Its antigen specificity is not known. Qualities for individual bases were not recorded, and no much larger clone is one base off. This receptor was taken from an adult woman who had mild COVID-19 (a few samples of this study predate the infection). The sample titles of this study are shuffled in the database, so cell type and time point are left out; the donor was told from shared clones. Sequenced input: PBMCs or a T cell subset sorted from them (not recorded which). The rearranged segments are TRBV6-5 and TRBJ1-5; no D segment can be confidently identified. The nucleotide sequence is TGTGCCAGCAGCCAACGGTCGTATAGCAATCAGCCCCAGCATTTT. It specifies CASSQRSYSNQPQHF.